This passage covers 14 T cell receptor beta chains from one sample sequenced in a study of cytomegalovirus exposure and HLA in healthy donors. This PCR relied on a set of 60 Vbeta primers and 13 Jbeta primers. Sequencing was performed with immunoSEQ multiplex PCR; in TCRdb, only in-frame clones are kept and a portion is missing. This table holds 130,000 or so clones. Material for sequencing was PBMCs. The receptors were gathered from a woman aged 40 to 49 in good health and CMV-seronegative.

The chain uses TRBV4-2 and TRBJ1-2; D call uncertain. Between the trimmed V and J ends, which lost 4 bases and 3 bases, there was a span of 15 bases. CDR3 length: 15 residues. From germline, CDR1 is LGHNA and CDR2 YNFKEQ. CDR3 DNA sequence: TGTGCCAGCAGCCCCGGCGAGGCAGTGGACTATGGCTACACCTTC. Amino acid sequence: CASSPGEAVDYGYTF.

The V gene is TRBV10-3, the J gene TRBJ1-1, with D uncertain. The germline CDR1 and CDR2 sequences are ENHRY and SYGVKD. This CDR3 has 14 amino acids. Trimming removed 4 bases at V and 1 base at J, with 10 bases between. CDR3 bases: TGTGCCATCAGTGCGACTTTTGAGAACACTGAAGCTTTCTTT. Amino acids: CAISATFENTEAFF.

The CDR3 DNA reads TGTGCCAGCAGCTTCAGCGTAGATACGCAGTATTTT. Translating it yields CASSFSVDTQYF. This chain joins TRBV7-2 and TRBJ2-3; D not certain. V was trimmed by 3 bases and J by 5 bases, leaving 6 bases between them. The CDR3 spans 12 residues. CDR1 SGHTA and CDR2 FQGNSA come from the germline V gene.

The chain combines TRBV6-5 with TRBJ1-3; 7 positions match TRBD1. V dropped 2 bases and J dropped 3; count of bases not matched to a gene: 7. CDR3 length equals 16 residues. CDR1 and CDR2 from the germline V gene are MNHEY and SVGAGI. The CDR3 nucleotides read TGTGCCAGCAGTTACATTGCTACAGGGGTTGGAAACACCATATATTTT. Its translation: CASSYIATGVGNTIYF.

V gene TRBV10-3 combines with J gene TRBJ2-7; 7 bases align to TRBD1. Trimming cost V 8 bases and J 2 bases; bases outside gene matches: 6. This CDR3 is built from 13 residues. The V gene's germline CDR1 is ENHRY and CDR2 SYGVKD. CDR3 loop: CAIGQDNPYEQYF. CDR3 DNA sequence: TGTGCCATCGGACAGGACAACCCCTACGAGCAGTACTTC.

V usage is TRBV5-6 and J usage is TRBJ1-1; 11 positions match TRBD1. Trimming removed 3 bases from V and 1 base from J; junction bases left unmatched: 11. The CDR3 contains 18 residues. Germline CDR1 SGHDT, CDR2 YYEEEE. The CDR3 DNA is TGTGCCAGCAGCTATTCATATGGACAGGGGGCGCGGAACACTGAAGCTTTCTTT. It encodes CASSYSYGQGARNTEAFF.

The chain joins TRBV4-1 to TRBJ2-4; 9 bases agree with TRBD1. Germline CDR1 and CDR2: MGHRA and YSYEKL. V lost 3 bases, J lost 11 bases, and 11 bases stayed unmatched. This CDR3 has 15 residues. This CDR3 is CASSQGQGSGAVQYF. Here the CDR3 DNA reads TGCGCCAGCAGCCAGGGACAGGGAAGCGGAGCGGTTCAGTACTTC.

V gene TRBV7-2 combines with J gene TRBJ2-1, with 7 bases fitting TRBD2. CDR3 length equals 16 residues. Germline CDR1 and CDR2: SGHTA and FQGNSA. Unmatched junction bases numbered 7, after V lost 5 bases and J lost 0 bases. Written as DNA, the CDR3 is TGTGCCAGCAGCCTTCTAGCGGTGATCTCCTACAATGAGCAGTTCTTC. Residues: CASSLLAVISYNEQFF.

CDR3 nucleotide sequence: TGTGCCAGCAGCCCAGAGGGCCACGGGGAAACTGAAGCTTTCTTT. Translated: CASSPEGHGETEAFF. The rearrangement joins TRBV9 to TRBJ1-1; no firm D call. CDR1 is SGDLS, CDR2 YYNGEE, per germline. Deletions cut 4 bases from V and 5 bases from J, with 18 bases between. This CDR3 spans 15 amino acids. Full variable domain (rest looked up from reference TRBV9 and TRBJ1-1): DSGVTQTPKHLITATGQRVTLRCSPRSGDLSVYWYQQSLDQGLQFLIQYYNGEERAKGNILERFSAQQFPDLHSELNLSSLELGDSALYFCASSPEGHGETEAFFGQGTRLTVV.

The CDR3 sequence: CASSQVLNTGELFF. In nucleotides, the CDR3 is TGCGCCAGCAGCCAAGTATTGAACACCGGGGAGCTGTTTTTT. This chain uses TRBV4-3 with TRBJ2-2; D remains ambiguous. Trimming cost V 1 base and J 1 base, with 4 bases left between them. The CDR3 spans 14 residues. Germline lookup yields CDR1 LGHNA and CDR2 YSLEER.

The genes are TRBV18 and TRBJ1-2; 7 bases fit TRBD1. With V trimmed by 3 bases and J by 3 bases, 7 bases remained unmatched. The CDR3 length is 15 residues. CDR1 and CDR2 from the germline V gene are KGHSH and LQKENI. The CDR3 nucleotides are TGTGCCAGCTCACCGGAGGACAGGAGCTACTATGGCTACACCTTC. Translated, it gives CASSPEDRSYYGYTF.

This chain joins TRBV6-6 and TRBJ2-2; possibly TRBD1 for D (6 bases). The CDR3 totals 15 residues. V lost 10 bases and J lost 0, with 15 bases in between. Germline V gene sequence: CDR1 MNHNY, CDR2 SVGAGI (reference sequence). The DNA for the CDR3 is TGTGCCACCCGATCGGGACACTCGAACACCGGGGAGCTGTTTTTT. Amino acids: CATRSGHSNTGELFF.

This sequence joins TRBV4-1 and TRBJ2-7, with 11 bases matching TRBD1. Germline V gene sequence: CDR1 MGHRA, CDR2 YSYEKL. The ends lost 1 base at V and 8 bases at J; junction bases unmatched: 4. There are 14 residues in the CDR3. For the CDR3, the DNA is TGCGCCAGCAGCCAAGTGTGGACAGGGGGCAAGCAGTACGTC. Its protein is CASSQVWTGGKQYV.

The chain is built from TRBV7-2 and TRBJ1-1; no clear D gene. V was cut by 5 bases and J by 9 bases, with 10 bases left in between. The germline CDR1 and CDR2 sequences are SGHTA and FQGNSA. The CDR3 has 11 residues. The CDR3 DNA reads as TGTGCCAGCAGCCTTCCCTCCCAAGCTTTCTTT. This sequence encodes CASSLPSQAFF.